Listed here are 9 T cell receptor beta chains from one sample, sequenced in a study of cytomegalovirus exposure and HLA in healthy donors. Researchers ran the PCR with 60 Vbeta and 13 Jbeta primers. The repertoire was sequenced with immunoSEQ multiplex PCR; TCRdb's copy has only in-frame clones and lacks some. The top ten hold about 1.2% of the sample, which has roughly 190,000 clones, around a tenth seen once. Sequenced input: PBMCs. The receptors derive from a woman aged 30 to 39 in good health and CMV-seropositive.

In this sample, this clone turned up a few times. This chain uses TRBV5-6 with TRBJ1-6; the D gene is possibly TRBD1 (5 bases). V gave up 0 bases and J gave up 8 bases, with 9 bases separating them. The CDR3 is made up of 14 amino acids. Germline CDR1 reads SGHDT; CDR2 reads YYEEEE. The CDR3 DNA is TGTGCCAGCAGCTTGGCGTCGGGGGATTCACCCCTCCACTTT. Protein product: CASSLASGDSPLHF.

The CDR3 protein is CASSVWGEKEQFF. CDR3 nucleotide sequence: TGCGCCAGCAGTGTGTGGGGGGAAAAGGAGCAGTTCTTC. The rearrangement links TRBV10-2 to TRBJ2-1, with D possibly matching TRBD2 (6 bases). CDR3 length equals 13 residues. Germline CDR1 and CDR2: WSHSY and SAAADI. V shed 4 bases and J shed 10 bases, with 14 bases lying between them.

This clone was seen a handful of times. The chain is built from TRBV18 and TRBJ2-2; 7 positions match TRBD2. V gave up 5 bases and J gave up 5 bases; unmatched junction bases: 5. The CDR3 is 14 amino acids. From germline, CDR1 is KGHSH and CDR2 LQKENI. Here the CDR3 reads CASSAGLTTGELFF. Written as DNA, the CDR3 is TGTGCCAGCTCAGCGGGACTAACGACCGGGGAGCTGTTTTTT.

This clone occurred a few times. The CDR3: CASSSDSYGYTF. CDR3 coding DNA: TGTGCCAGCAGTTCGGACAGCTATGGCTACACCTTC. The J gene is TRBJ1-2, the V gene TRBV2; weak D call: TRBD1 (6 bases). The V gene lost 5 bases and the J gene lost 4 bases, with 8 bases spanning the gap. The CDR3 is 12 amino acids. Germline lookup yields CDR1 SNHLY and CDR2 FYNNEI. Full variable domain (remainder filled in from reference TRBV2 and TRBJ1-2): EPEVTQTPSHQVTQMGQEVILRCVPISNHLYFYWYRQILGQKVEFLVSFYNNEISEKSEIFDDQFSVERPDGSNFTLKIRSTKLEDSAMYFCASSSDSYGYTFGSGTRLTVV.

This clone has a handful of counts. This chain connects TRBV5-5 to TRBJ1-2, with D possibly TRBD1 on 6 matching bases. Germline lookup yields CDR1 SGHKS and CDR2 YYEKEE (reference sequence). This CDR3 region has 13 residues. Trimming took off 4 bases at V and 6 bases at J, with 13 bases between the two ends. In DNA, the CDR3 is TGTGCCAGCAGCCAACAGGGTAGGGATGGCTACACCTTC. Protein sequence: CASSQQGRDGYTF.

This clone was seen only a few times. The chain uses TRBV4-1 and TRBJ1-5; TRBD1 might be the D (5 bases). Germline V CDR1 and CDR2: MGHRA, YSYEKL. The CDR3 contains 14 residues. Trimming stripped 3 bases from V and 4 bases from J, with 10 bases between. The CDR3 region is CASSQGRGNQPQHF. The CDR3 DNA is TGCGCCAGCAGCCAGGGCCGGGGGAATCAGCCCCAGCATTTT.

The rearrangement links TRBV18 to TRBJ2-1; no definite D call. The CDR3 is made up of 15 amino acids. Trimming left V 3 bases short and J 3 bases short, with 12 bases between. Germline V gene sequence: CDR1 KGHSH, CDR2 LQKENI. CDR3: CASSPVGLSYNEQFF. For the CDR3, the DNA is TGTGCCAGCTCACCTGTGGGCCTCAGCTACAATGAGCAGTTCTTC.

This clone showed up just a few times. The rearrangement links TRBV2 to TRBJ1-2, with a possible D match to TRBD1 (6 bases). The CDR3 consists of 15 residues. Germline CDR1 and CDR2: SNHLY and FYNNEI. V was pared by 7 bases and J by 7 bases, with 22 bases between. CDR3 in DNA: TGTGCCAGCATGGTTCGAACAGGGAACCTAGCTGGCTACACCTTC. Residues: CASMVRTGNLAGYTF.

The CDR3 region is CASSGSGTGELFF. In DNA form, the CDR3 reads TGTGCCAGCTCCGGTTCGGGCACCGGGGAGCTGTTTTTT. V is TRBV2 and J is TRBJ2-2, with no clear D. The CDR3 runs 13 residues. The germline V and J ends were trimmed by 8 bases and 4 bases, with 11 bases remaining between them. Germline assignment: CDR1 SNHLY and CDR2 FYNNEI.